The 21 T cell receptor beta chains below all came from one sample that was sequenced in a study of blood T cell repertoires in COVID-19. Produced via immunoSEQ multiplex PCR; TCRdb's table is partial and in-frame only. The data show tens of thousands of clones, 80% to 85% seen once. The sample comprised peripheral blood. All receptors come from a woman older than 75 with acute or convalescent COVID-19.

J is TRBJ1-3 and V is TRBV19; no clear D. Germline CDR1 and CDR2: LNHDA and SQIVND (reference sequence). V was shortened by 5 bases and J by 0 bases, with 14 bases between the two germline ends. The CDR3 loop spans 16 amino acids. The CDR3: CASSLAAHSSGNTIYF. The DNA for the CDR3 is TGTGCCAGTAGTCTGGCAGCGCACTCCTCTGGAAACACCATATATTTT.

The chain uses TRBV7-2 and TRBJ2-5; a possible D gene is TRBD1 (6 bases). The V gene lost 5 bases and the J gene lost 1 base, with 11 bases spanning the gap. This CDR3 has 14 residues. Germline V gene sequence: CDR1 SGHTA, CDR2 FQGNSA. The CDR3 loop is CASSQQGFQETQYF. CDR3 DNA: TGTGCCAGCAGCCAACAGGGTTTCCAAGAGACCCAGTACTTC.

The rearrangement joins TRBV5-1 to TRBJ2-7; TRBD1 matches at 11 bases. The V gene's germline CDR1 is SGHRS and CDR2 YFSETQ. Trimming at V came to 0 bases and at J to 3 bases, leaving 2 bases not matched to a gene. The CDR3 length is 15 residues. CDR3 bases: TGCGCCAGCAGCTTGGCCGGGACAGGGGGCTACGAGCAGTACTTC. Translated, it gives CASSLAGTGGYEQYF.

The rearrangement joins TRBV19 to TRBJ2-3, with 7 bases lining up with TRBD2. The ends lost 4 bases at V and 6 bases at J; junction bases unmatched: 1. Germline V gives CDR1 LNHDA, CDR2 SQIVND (reference sequence). The CDR3 has 12 amino acids. The CDR3 DNA is TGTGCCAGTAGTAGGGACTACGATACGCAGTATTTT. Protein: CASSRDYDTQYF.

The chain uses TRBV4-2 and TRBJ1-1; D is ambiguous. The CDR3 totals 14 residues. The germline gives CDR1 LGHNA, CDR2 YNFKEQ. V lost 4 bases to trimming and J lost 0 bases, with 9 bases between them. CDR3: CASSLQNLNTEAFF. CDR3 DNA sequence: TGTGCCAGCAGCCTTCAGAACCTGAACACTGAAGCTTTCTTT.

CDR3 nucleotide sequence: TGTGCCAGCAGTCAATGGGCGAGCGGGGTTAGCACAGATACGCAGTATTTT. Its translation: CASSQWASGVSTDTQYF. The V gene is TRBV7-2, the J gene TRBJ2-3, with 7 bases aligning to TRBD2. The germline V gene has CDR1 SGHTA and CDR2 FQGNSA. Trimming cost V 6 bases and J 0 bases; bases outside gene matches: 12. This CDR3 is 17 amino acids long. The full variable domain, its missing parts supplied by reference TRBV7-2 and TRBJ2-3, is GAGVSQSPSNKVTEKGKDVELRCDPISGHTALYWYRQSLGQGLEFLIYFQGNSAPDKSGLPSDRFSAERTGGSVSTLTIQRTQQEDSAVYLCASSQWASGVSTDTQYFGPGTRLTVL.

The chain combines TRBV5-1 with TRBJ1-1; TRBD1 is a possible D gene (5 bases). The CDR3 has 15 residues. V lost 0 bases, J lost 6 bases, and 15 bases lay in between. Per germline, CDR1 SGHRS and CDR2 YFSETQ. This CDR3 reads CASSLDDSGVAEAFF. CDR3 nucleotides: TGCGCCAGCAGCTTGGACGACAGCGGGGTAGCTGAAGCTTTCTTT.

The count of this clone is one. The rearrangement uses TRBV7-8 and TRBJ2-6; TRBD1 is a possible D gene (6 bases). From germline, CDR1 is SGHVS and CDR2 FQNEAQ. Trimming left V 4 bases short and J 4 bases short, with 20 bases between. CDR3 length equals 18 residues. The CDR3 nucleotides read TGTGCCAGCAGCTCCTGGAAAGGGGGAAACTTGGGGGCCAACGTCCTGACTTTC. Protein product: CASSSWKGGNLGANVLTF. The full variable domain, rest sourced from reference TRBV7-8 and TRBJ2-6, is GAGVSQSPRYKVAKRGQDVALRCDPISGHVSLFWYQQALGQGPEFLTYFQNEAQLDKSGLPSDRFFAERPEGSVSTLKIQRTQQEDSAVYLCASSSWKGGNLGANVLTFGAGSRLTVL.

V gene TRBV2 combines with J gene TRBJ2-7, with D tentatively TRBD1 (5 bases). The CDR3 totals 13 residues. Trimming took 7 bases from V and 4 from J, leaving 14 bases between them. Germline assignment: CDR1 SNHLY and CDR2 FYNNEI. In DNA form, the CDR3 reads TGTGCCAGCAAGCCAGGCCCAGGGTACGAGCAGTACTTC. Translating it yields CASKPGPGYEQYF.

This chain links TRBV27 with TRBJ1-5; D might be TRBD1 (6 bases). V lost 6 bases to trimming and J lost 6 bases, with 15 bases between them. There are 14 residues in the CDR3. Germline CDR1 and CDR2: MNHEY and SMNVEV (reference sequence). CDR3 bases: TGTGCCAGCAGGCCGCAGGGGCGGGTTCAGCCCCAGCATTTT. It specifies CASRPQGRVQPQHF.

The gene calls are TRBV12-5 and TRBJ2-1; possibly TRBD2 for D (6 bases). This CDR3 is built from 15 residues. Looked up from germline, CDR1 is LGHNT and CDR2 is FRNRAP. With 1 base removed from V and 9 bases from J, the gap between germline ends came to 16 bases. The CDR3 is CASGLARDWIPEQFF. CDR3 DNA sequence: TGTGCTAGTGGTTTGGCCCGGGACTGGATTCCTGAGCAGTTCTTC.

The V gene is TRBV7-9, the J gene TRBJ2-2; the D gene is possibly TRBD1 (6 bases). V was trimmed by 5 bases and J by 1 base, leaving 8 bases between them. The CDR3 sequence is 14 residues long. Germline CDR1 reads SEHNR; CDR2 reads FQNEAQ (reference sequence). The CDR3 DNA sequence: TGTGCCAGCAGCCCACAGGGGAACACCGGGGAGCTGTTTTTT. Its protein is CASSPQGNTGELFF.

CDR3 DNA: TGCGCCAGCAGCCGCGCTTCAGGGCAGAGGCTAGCCAAAAACATTCAGTACTTC. Encoded protein: CASSRASGQRLAKNIQYF. J is TRBJ2-4 and V is TRBV4-1, with D perhaps TRBD1 (5 bases). The CDR3 is 18 residues long. Trimming removed 4 bases from V and 0 bases from J, with 19 bases in between. The germline CDR1 and CDR2 sequences are MGHRA and YSYEKL.

The chain is built from TRBV11-3 and TRBJ1-1, with a weak D call TRBD1 (6 bases). Trimming took off 3 bases at V and 4 bases at J, with 9 bases between the two ends. The CDR3 has 13 residues. Germline assignment: CDR1 SGHNT and CDR2 YENEEA. The DNA for the CDR3 is TGTGCCAGCAGCTTTATAGGGGGCACTGAAGCTTTCTTT. Translated: CASSFIGGTEAFF.

V is TRBV3-1 (or the pseudogene TRBV3-2) and J is TRBJ2-3, with 12 bases that match TRBD2. CDR1 and CDR2 from the germline V gene are LGHDT and YNNKEL (reference sequence). The V gene end was trimmed by 6 bases and the J gene end by 2 bases; junction bases not matched to a gene: 6. The CDR3 consists of 16 residues. The CDR3 is CASRETSGGPTDTQYF. The CDR3 region has the DNA TGTGCCAGCAGGGAAACTAGCGGGGGGCCCACAGATACGCAGTATTTT.

J is TRBJ1-2 and V is TRBV19, with 12 bases that match TRBD1. V lost 7 bases, J lost 8 bases, and 11 bases stayed unmatched. Looked up from germline, CDR1 is LNHDA and CDR2 is SQIVND (reference sequence). There are 15 residues in the CDR3. CDR3 loop: CASTPGQGARWGYTF. The CDR3, as DNA: TGTGCCAGTACCCCGGGACAGGGGGCGCGTTGGGGCTACACCTTC.

This clone occurred once. This chain uses TRBV20-1 with TRBJ2-5, with 8 bases identical to TRBD1. V gave up 3 bases and J gave up 2 bases; unmatched junction bases: 5. The germline V gene has CDR1 DFQATT and CDR2 SNEGSKA (reference sequence). CDR3 length equals 14 residues. The CDR3 sequence: CSASLRTGQETQYF. The CDR3 DNA is TGCAGTGCTAGTCTCCGGACAGGGCAAGAGACCCAGTACTTC.

The rearrangement joins TRBV11-2 to TRBJ1-2; 7 bases fit TRBD1. CDR3 length: 15 residues. Germline V CDR1 and CDR2: SGHAT, FQNNGV. V dropped 0 bases and J dropped 10; count of bases not matched to a gene: 11. The CDR3 DNA sequence: TGTGCCAGCAGCTTAGATCGTGGACAGGCAACGGTCTACACCTTC. The encoded protein is CASSLDRGQATVYTF. The full variable domain, its missing parts supplied by reference TRBV11-2 and TRBJ1-2, is EAGVAQSPRYKIIEKRQSVAFWCNPISGHATLYWYQQILGQGPKLLIQFQNNGVVDDSQLPKDRFSAERLKGVDSTLKIQPAKLEDSAVYLCASSLDRGQATVYTFGSGTRLTVV.

The V and J genes are TRBV7-9 and TRBJ2-1; maybe TRBD2 (5 bases). Trimming took 5 bases from V and 4 from J, leaving 15 bases between them. Germline CDR1 and CDR2: SEHNR and FQNEAQ (reference sequence). The CDR3 contains 15 residues. CDR3 bases: TGTGCCAGCAGCCAAGCCGGGATAACATACAATGAGCAGTTCTTC. This sequence encodes CASSQAGITYNEQFF.

The J gene is TRBJ1-5, the V gene TRBV10-3, with a possible D match to TRBD1 (5 bases). The CDR3 totals 14 residues. V lost 1 base and J lost 4, with 8 bases in between. Germline CDR1 ENHRY, CDR2 SYGVKD. CDR3 DNA: TGTGCCATCAGTGAGTTGGACAAGAATCAGCCCCAGCATTTT. Encoded protein: CAISELDKNQPQHF.

The gene calls are TRBV5-1 and TRBJ1-4; maybe TRBD1 (6 bases). With 4 bases removed from V and 7 bases from J, the gap between germline ends came to 14 bases. CDR3 length: 14 residues. The germline V gene encodes CDR1 SGHRS and CDR2 YFSETQ. The CDR3 loop is CASSGAGVREKLFF. The DNA for the CDR3 is TGCGCCAGCAGCGGGGCAGGGGTGCGTGAAAAACTGTTTTTT.